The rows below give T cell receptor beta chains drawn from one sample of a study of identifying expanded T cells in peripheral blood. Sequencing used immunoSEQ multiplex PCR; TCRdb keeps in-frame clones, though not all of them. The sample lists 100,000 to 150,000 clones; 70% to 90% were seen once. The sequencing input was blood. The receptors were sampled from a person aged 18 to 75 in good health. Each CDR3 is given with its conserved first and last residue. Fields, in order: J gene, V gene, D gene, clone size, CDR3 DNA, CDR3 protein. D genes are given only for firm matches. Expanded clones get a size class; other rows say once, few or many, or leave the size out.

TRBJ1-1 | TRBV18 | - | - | TGTGCCAGCTCACTGGGCGGGGCACTGGCTGAAGCTTTCTTT | CASSLGGALAEAFF
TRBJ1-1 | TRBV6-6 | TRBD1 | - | TGTGCCAGCAGCCGGGGACAGGGAAGGGACACTGAAGCTTTCTTT | CASSRGQGRDTEAFF
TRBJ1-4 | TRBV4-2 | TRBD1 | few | TGTGCCAGCAGCCAAGATTACGGGACAGCAAATGAAAAACTGTTTTTT | CASSQDYGTANEKLFF
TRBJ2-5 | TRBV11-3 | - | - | TGTGCCAGCAGCTCTAGCGAAAAAGAGACCCAGTACTTC | CASSSSEKETQYF
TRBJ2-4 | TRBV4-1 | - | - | TGCGCCAGCAGCCAAGATCGTCCAGGTCTAGCCAAAAACATTCAGTACTTC | CASSQDRPGLAKNIQYF
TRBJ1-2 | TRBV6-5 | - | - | TGTGCCAGCAGTCCCGGGAGTAGCTATGGCTACACCTTC | CASSPGSSYGYTF
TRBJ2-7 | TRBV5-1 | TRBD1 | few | TGCGCCAGCAGCCGGGGACAGTCCTACGAGCAGTACTTC | CASSRGQSYEQYF
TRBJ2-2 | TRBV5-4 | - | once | TGTGCCAGCAGCTCTTGGGGCCTACCTAGGACCGGGGAGCTGTTTTTT | CASSSWGLPRTGELFF
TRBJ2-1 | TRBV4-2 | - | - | TGTGCCAGCAGCCAAGATCAGGGGAGCTCCTACAATGAGCAGTTCTTC | CASSQDQGSSYNEQFF
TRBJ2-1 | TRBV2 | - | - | TGTGCCAGCAGCCCCCAGGGATATGAGCAGTTCTTC | CASSPQGYEQFF
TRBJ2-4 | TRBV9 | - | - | TGTGCCAGCAGCGCCCAAGGGAGGGGGAACATTCAGTACTTC | CASSAQGRGNIQYF
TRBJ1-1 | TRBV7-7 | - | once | TGTGCCAGCAGCCCCTTAGGGGATATATCCGGGATGAACACTGAAGCTTTCTTT | CASSPLGDISGMNTEAFF
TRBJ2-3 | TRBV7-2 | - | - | TGTGCCAGCAGCTTACTTAACAGGGCTTCATCAGATACGCAGTATTTT | CASSLLNRASSDTQYF
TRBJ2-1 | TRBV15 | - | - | TGTGCCACCAGCAGAGATTTTAGTTCATATGAGCAGTTCTTC | CATSRDFSSYEQFF
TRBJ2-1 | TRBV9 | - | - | TGTGCCAGCAGCGGCCCCGGGGGTCCGGGAGTTAATAATGAGCAGTTCTTC | CASSGPGGPGVNNEQFF
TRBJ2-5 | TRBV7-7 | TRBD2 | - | TGTGCCAGCAGCTTAGTAGCGGGAAGCGAAGAGACCCAGTACTTC | CASSLVAGSEETQYF
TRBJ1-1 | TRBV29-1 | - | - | TGCAGCGTAACAAGGGGGAATCGGGACACTGAAGCTTTCTTT | CSVTRGNRDTEAFF
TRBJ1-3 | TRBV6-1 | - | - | TGTGCCAGCAGAGAGGGTACTGGAAACACCATATATTTT | CASREGTGNTIYF
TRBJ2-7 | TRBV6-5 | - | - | TGTGCCAGCAGGCCGGGGGGCCGAACCTACGAGCAGTACTTC | CASRPGGRTYEQYF
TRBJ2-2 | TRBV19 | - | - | TGTGCCAGTAGTAGGGGGCTGGGCACCGGGGAGCTGTTTTTT | CASSRGLGTGELFF
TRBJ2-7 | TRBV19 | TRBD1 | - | TGTGCCAGTAGGCCGGGACAGGGTTTTGACGAGCAGTACTTC | CASRPGQGFDEQYF
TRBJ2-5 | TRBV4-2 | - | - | TGTGCCAGCAGCCAATTTACAGGGCTGGATGCGACCCAGTACTTC | CASSQFTGLDATQYF
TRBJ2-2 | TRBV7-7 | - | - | TGTGCCAGCAGCTTATCTCTGGGACAGGGAGCGGGAGCGAACACCGGGGAGCTGTTTTTT | CASSLSLGQGAGANTGELFF
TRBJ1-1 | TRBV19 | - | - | TGTGCCAGTATGATGCAGGGATATGGTGAAGCTTTCTTT | CASMMQGYGEAFF
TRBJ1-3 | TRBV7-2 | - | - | TGTGCCAGCAGCTTAGGCGGATTTGTCCAAGGAAACACCATATATTTT | CASSLGGFVQGNTIYF
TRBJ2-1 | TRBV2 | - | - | TGTGCCAGCAGTGAACTAGCGACCTACAATGAGCAGTTCTTC | CASSELATYNEQFF
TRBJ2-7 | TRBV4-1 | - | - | TGCGCCAGCAGCCATGGGACATCGAACTACGAGCAGTACTTC | CASSHGTSNYEQYF
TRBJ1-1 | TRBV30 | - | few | TGTGCCTGGACTCCGGGGGCGGACACTGAAGCTTTCTTT | CAWTPGADTEAFF
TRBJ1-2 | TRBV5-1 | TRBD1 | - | TGCGCCAGCAGCAAGGACAGGGACTGGGACTATGGCTACACCTTC | CASSKDRDWDYGYTF
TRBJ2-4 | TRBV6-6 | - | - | TGTGCCAGCAGCCGCAGGGGTTCAAACATTCAGTACTTC | CASSRRGSNIQYF
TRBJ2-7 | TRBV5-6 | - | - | TGTGCCAGCAGCTTGACCGTAACCTACGAGCAGTACTTC | CASSLTVTYEQYF
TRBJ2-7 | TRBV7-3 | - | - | TGTGCCAGCAGCTTACCCTGGGACGGCGGGTACGAGCAGTACTTC | CASSLPWDGGYEQYF
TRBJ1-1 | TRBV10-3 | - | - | TGTGCCATCAGGGAGGGGGTTGAAGCTTTCTTT | CAIREGVEAFF
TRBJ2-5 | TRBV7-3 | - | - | TGTGCCAGCAGCCGGCTAGGGGCGGGGCGAGAGACCCAGTACTTC | CASSRLGAGRETQYF
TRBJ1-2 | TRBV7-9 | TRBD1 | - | TGTGCCGGAGGGGACAGGGGGCTGTATGGCTACACCTTC | CAGGDRGLYGYTF
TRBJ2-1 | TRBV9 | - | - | TGTGCCAGCAGCGTAGGCAGGGGGCGCGCGACTAGCTGGAATGAGCAGTTCTTC | CASSVGRGRATSWNEQFF